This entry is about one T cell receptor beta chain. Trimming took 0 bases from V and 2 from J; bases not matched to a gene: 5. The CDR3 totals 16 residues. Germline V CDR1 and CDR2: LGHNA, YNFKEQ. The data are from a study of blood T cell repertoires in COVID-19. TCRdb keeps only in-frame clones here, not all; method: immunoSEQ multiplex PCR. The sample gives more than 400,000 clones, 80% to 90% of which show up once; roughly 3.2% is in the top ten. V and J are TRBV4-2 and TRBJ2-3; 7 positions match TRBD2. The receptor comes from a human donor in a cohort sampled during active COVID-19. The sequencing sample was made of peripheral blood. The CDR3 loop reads CASSQDPSGTTDTQYF. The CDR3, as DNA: TGTGCCAGCAGCCAAGACCCTAGCGGAACCACAGATACGCAGTATTTT.